This T cell receptor (beta chain) was identified in a study of T cell repertoires in cytomegalovirus infection. Study at large: CMV infection and matching HLA type were both indicated by public TCR beta signatures. Notes on the study in general: The cumulative frequency of public TCR beta families distinguished individuals who carried CMV together with the relevant HLA. HLA-C-restricted CMV clonotypes gave the most frequent clonotype in two of eight donors.

TCRdb reanalysed the reads using MiXCR and keeps one entry per CDR3 protein. The data hold about 530,000 distinct CDR3 sequences, with about 25% observed a single time. The CDR3 totals 12 residues. V was trimmed by 3 bases and J by 6 bases, leaving 9 bases between them. Germline CDR1 is SGHDT and CDR2 is YYEEEE. This clonotype was recorded a few times. Its antigen is undetermined. The receptor comes from a human donor in good health (CMV status not recorded). Some clones in this sample may be carry-over from other donors' samples. Sequencing was done on a sample of PBMCs. The chain employs TRBV5-6 and TRBJ1-1; maybe TRBD1 (5 bases). The CDR3: CASSWGVAEAFF. Here the CDR3 DNA reads TGTGCCAGCAGCTGGGGGGTAGCTGAAGCTTTCTTT. Full variable domain (rest looked up from reference TRBV5-6 and TRBJ1-1): DAGVTQSPTHLIKTRGQQVTLRCSPKSGHDTVSWYQQALGQGPQFIFQYYEEEERQRGNFPDRFSGHQFPNYSSELNVNALLLGDSALYLCASSWGVAEAFFGQGTRLTVV.